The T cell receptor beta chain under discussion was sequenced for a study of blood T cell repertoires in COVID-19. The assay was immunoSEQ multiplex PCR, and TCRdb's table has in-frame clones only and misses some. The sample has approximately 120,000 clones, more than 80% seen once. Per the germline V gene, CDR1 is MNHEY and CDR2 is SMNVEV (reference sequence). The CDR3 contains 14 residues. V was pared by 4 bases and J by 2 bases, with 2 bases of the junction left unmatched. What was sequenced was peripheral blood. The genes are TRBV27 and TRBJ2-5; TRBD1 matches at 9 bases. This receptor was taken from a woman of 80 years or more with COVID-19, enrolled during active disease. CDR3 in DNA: TGTGCCAGCAGTTGGGGGACAGGGCAAGAGACCCAGTACTTC. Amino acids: CASSWGTGQETQYF.